This T cell receptor beta chain was recorded in a study of blood T cell repertoires in COVID-19. Germline CDR1 is LNHDA and CDR2 is SQIVND (reference sequence). Trimming at V came to 7 bases and at J to 0 bases, leaving 9 bases not matched to a gene. CDR3 length: 16 amino acids. Profiling relied on immunoSEQ multiplex PCR, and the TCRdb table lists in-frame clones only, not all of them. The sample contains fewer than 250,000 clones, about four fifths of which appear only once. This TCR derives from a woman in her fifties or sixties who had been exposed to COVID-19. This rearrangement joins TRBV19 to TRBJ2-3, with TRBD2 matching over 8 bases. Source material: PBMCs or T cells enriched from blood (not recorded which). The CDR3 DNA reads TGTGCCAGTACCTCCGGGAGGGGGGCTAGCACAGATACGCAGTATTTT. Protein: CASTSGRGASTDTQYF.